Presented here are 2 T cell receptor beta chains from one specimen sequenced in a study of T cell responses to AZD1222 COVID-19 vaccine. Data came from immunoSEQ multiplex PCR; TCRdb stores just in-frame clones and leaves some out. The table records about 160,000 clones, around nine tenths of them present only once. Sequences were derived from peripheral blood, sampled on day 0 of AZD1222 vaccination. The receptors here all came from an adult in good health.

The rearrangement joins TRBV5-1 to TRBJ2-5; D might be TRBD1 (5 bases). Germline V CDR1 and CDR2: SGHRS, YFSETQ. V lost 0 bases to trimming and J lost 0 bases, with 9 bases between them. The CDR3 length is 15 residues. CDR3: CASSLVTDNQETQYF. The CDR3 DNA sequence: TGCGCCAGCAGCTTGGTGACAGACAACCAAGAGACCCAGTACTTC.

J is TRBJ2-6 and V is TRBV5-8; TRBD1 matches 8 bases. CDR3 length: 16 residues. Germline assignment: CDR1 SGHTS and CDR2 YDEGEE. V lost 0 bases, J lost 2 bases, and 1 base stayed unmatched. The CDR3 loop is CASSLETGAGANVLTF. The CDR3 DNA sequence: TGTGCCAGCAGCTTGGAGACAGGGGCTGGGGCCAACGTCCTGACTTTC.